These 11 T cell receptor beta chains originate from one sample sequenced in a study of vaccination and CD4 T cells after COVID-19. Treatment denoted: roughly 10-day PBMC culture with coronavirus spike peptide pools or control peptides (ViraFEST assay). Their antigens are not known. Cultured CD4+ T-cell DNA underwent Oncomine TCR Beta short-read sequencing. TCRdb processed the PCR reads anew with MiXCR; each CDR3 protein has one entry. The table has 3,500 or so distinct CDR3 sequences, 20% seen once. Sequencing was carried out using CD4+ T cells from blood, cultured in vitro. These receptors all stem from a human donor who had recovered from COVID-19.

Only a few counts were recorded for this clonotype. The rearrangement links TRBV5-6 to TRBJ1-2; D is unclear. Trimming shortened V by 4 bases and J by 8 bases, and 15 bases separated the two germline ends. CDR3 length: 13 residues. In germline, CDR1 is SGHDT, CDR2 YYEEEE. CDR3 bases: TGTGCCAGCAGCCCCGGTGTAGGGTTGGGCTACACCTTC. Translated, it gives CASSPGVGLGYTF.

This clonotype counts as medium-sized. The chain uses TRBV30 and TRBJ2-7, with 7 bases that match TRBD1. The germline CDR1 and CDR2 sequences are GTSNPN and SVGIG (reference sequence). V was clipped by 3 bases and J by 5 bases; unmatched bases: 7. The CDR3 has 13 residues. CDR3 region: CAWRTGLNHEQYF. As DNA, the CDR3 is TGTGCCTGGAGGACAGGGTTAAACCACGAGCAGTACTTC.

This rearrangement joins TRBV11-2 to TRBJ1-3; D unclear. Germline V gene sequence: CDR1 SGHAT, CDR2 FQNNGV. V was clipped by 5 bases and J by 8 bases, with 7 bases between them. The CDR3 loop spans 11 amino acids. The CDR3 loop is CASSPRDTIYF. As DNA, the CDR3 is TGTGCCAGCAGCCCCCGTGACACCATATATTTT.

This clonotype is labeled medium-sized (0.01 to 0.1%). The CDR3 sequence is CASSTGREETQYF. CDR3 nucleotide sequence: TGTGCCAGCAGTACAGGGAGGGAAGAGACCCAGTACTTC. The chain recombines TRBV12-3 or TRBV12-4 with TRBJ2-5; maybe TRBD2 (7 bases). Trimming pared 5 bases from V and 3 bases from J, leaving 10 bases between. The CDR3 covers 13 residues.

The V gene is TRBV20-1, the J gene TRBJ2-1; 10 bases map to TRBD2. V gave up 4 bases and J gave up 7 bases; unmatched junction bases: 4. Germline loops: CDR1 DFQATT, CDR2 SNEGSKA (reference sequence). The length of the CDR3 is 13 residues. Written as DNA, the CDR3 is TGCAGTGCTACAAAGACTAGCGGGAATGAGCAGTTCTTC. Translating gives CSATKTSGNEQFF.

V and J are TRBV19 and TRBJ2-1; D is uncertain. Germline V gene data show CDR1 as LNHDA and CDR2 as SQIVND (reference sequence). The length of the CDR3 is 13 residues. Between the trimmed V and J ends, which lost 5 bases and 7 bases, there was a span of 12 bases. The CDR3 here is CASSDRRRNEQFF. The CDR3 DNA reads as TGTGCCAGTAGTGACCGACGGCGAAATGAGCAGTTCTTC.

The chain employs TRBV6-5 and TRBJ1-6; D remains unclear. The CDR3 consists of 14 residues. The germline V and J ends were trimmed by 0 bases and 10 bases, with 10 bases remaining between them. From germline, CDR1 is MNHEY and CDR2 SVGAGI. CDR3 in DNA: TGTGCCAGCAGTTACTCGGAGTCTCTCTCACCCCTCCACTTT. Its translation: CASSYSESLSPLHF.

This clonotype was seen only a few times. This chain connects TRBV19 to TRBJ1-2; 7 nucleotides align to TRBD1. Germline CDR1 and CDR2: LNHDA and SQIVND (reference sequence). After removal of 5 bases from V and 3 bases from J, the junction contained 12 bases not matched to a gene. CDR3 size: 16 residues. The CDR3 DNA follows: TGTGCCAGTAGTGGTGAGCGACAGGGCCTCCACTATGGCTACACCTTC. It translates to CASSGERQGLHYGYTF. Full variable domain (rest looked up from reference TRBV19 and TRBJ1-2): DGGITQSPKYLFRKEGQNVTLSCEQNLNHDAMYWYRQDPGQGLRLIYYSQIVNDFQKGDIAEGYSVSREKKESFPLTVTSAQKNPTAFYLCASSGERQGLHYGYTFGSGTRLTVV.

This clonotype has a handful of counts. The chain recombines TRBV19 with TRBJ1-2, with TRBD1 as a possible D gene (5 bases). V lost 6 bases and J lost 7, with 12 bases in between. Per the germline V gene, CDR1 is LNHDA and CDR2 is SQIVND (reference sequence). CDR3 length equals 12 residues. The CDR3 loop reads CASSPGLSGYTF. CDR3 coding DNA: TGTGCCAGTAGCCCGGGACTTAGTGGCTACACCTTC.

This clonotype was seen more than once but under ten times. In DNA form, the CDR3 reads TGTGCCAGCAGCTTAAGAGTCTTAGAGACCCAGTACTTC. Its translation is CASSLRVLETQYF. This chain uses TRBV7-3 with TRBJ2-5, with D hard to call. V gave up 1 base and J gave up 4 bases, with 7 bases separating them. Germline CDR1 is SGHTA and CDR2 is FQGTGA. The CDR3 has 13 amino acids.

The chain employs TRBV4-1 and TRBJ1-6; 7 bases map to TRBD1. Unmatched junction bases numbered 2, after V lost 4 bases and J lost 8 bases. CDR1 is MGHRA, CDR2 YSYEKL, per germline. The CDR3 sequence is 13 residues long. The CDR3, as DNA: TGCGCCAGCAGCCCGCAGGGGGATTCACCCCTCCACTTT. This sequence encodes CASSPQGDSPLHF.